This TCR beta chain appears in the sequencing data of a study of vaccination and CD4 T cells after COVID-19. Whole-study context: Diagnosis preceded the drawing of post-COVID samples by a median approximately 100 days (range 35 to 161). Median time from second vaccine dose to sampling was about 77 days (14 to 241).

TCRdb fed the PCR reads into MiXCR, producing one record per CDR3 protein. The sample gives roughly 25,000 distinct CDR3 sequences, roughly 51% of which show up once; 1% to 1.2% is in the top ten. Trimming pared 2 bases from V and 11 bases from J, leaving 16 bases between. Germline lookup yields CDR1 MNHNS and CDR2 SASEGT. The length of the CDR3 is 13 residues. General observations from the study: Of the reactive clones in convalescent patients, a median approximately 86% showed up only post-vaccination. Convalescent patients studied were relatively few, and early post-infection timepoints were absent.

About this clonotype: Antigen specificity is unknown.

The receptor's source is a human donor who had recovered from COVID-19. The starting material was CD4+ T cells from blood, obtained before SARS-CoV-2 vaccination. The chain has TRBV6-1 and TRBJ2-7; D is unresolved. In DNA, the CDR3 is TGTGCCAGCAGTGAACCTCCCAACAGAAGTGAGTACTTC. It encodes CASSEPPNRSEYF.